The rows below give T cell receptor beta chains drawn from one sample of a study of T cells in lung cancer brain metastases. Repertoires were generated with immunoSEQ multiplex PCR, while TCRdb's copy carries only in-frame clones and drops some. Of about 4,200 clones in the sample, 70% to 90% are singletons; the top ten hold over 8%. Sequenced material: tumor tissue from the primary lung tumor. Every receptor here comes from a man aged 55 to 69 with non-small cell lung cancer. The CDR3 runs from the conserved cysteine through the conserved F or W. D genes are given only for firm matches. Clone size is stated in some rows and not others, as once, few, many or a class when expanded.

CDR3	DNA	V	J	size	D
CASSDGGTDTQYF	TGCGCCAGCAGCGATGGGGGCACAGATACGCAGTATTTT	TRBV5-1	TRBJ2-3	.	.
CASNGDSYEQYF	TGTGCCAGCAATGGGGACTCCTACGAGCAGTACTTC	TRBV6-1	TRBJ2-7	.	.
CASSATDGQPQHF	TGTGCCAGCAGCGCCACGGACGGTCAGCCCCAGCATTTT	TRBV9	TRBJ1-5	.	.
CASSVTGTGNTIYF	TGTGCCAGTAGTGTGACAGGGACTGGAAACACCATATATTTT	TRBV19	TRBJ1-3	.	TRBD1
CASSLGTVIGTDTQYF	TGTGCCAGCAGCCTTGGGACGGTGATAGGTACAGATACGCAGTATTTT	TRBV11-3	TRBJ2-3	.	.
CASSATGLQETQYF	TGCGCCAGCAGCGCTACAGGGTTACAAGAGACCCAGTACTTC	TRBV5-1	TRBJ2-5	once	.
CASSQDRGGTDTQYF	TGCGCCAGCAGCCAAGATCGGGGAGGCACAGATACGCAGTATTTT	TRBV4-3	TRBJ2-3	.	.
CASSTRVYEQYF	TGTGCCAGCAGTACAAGGGTTTACGAGCAGTACTTC	TRBV6-5	TRBJ2-7	.	.
CASSLNGAGGLYEQYF	TGTGCCAGCAGTTTAAATGGGGCGGGAGGCCTCTACGAGCAGTACTTC	TRBV28	TRBJ2-7	.	TRBD2
CASSPDRGYGYTF	TGTGCCAGCAGCCCGGACAGGGGCTATGGCTACACCTTC	TRBV5-6	TRBJ1-2	.	TRBD1
CAWSVLGGTTNEKLFF	TGTGCCTGGAGTGTACTCGGTGGGACAACTAATGAAAAACTGTTTTTT	TRBV30	TRBJ1-4	.	.
CASSLTEGAGDTQYF	TGTGCCAGCAGCCTTACGGAGGGGGCGGGAGATACGCAGTATTTT	TRBV7-9	TRBJ2-3	.	.
CASSPRGGGTEAFF	TGTGCCAGCAGCCCCAGGGGTGGGGGCACTGAAGCTTTCTTT	TRBV27	TRBJ1-1	.	.